Each of the 5 T cell receptor beta chains below was sequenced from the same sample in a study of HIV-infected patients and healthy controls. Alpha and beta constant-region primers primed reverse transcription of around 500 ng RNA. Alpha and beta chain libraries were made separately by chain-specific third strand synthesis with multiplexing indices. TCRdb redid the calling of the 5' RACE reads with MiXCR, one entry per CDR3 protein. The table lists about 6,600 distinct CDR3 sequences, around 9.3% of them singletons. Antiretroviral therapy had run roughly three months, about 14 weeks, before follow-up blood collection. The repertoire came from unfractionated whole blood and reflected all unsorted peripheral T cells. The material was blood, obtained during antiretroviral therapy. The receptors shown here come from an adult with HIV infection.

This clonotype was seen repeatedly, ten times or more. This chain uses TRBV20-1 with TRBJ2-7, with TRBD2 as a possible D gene (6 bases). This CDR3 spans 16 amino acids. CDR1 and CDR2 from the germline V gene are DFQATT and SNEGSKA (reference sequence). Deletions cut 4 bases from V and 5 bases from J, with 24 bases between. This chain's CDR3 is CSANAGTQGLGNEQYF. As DNA, the CDR3 is TGCAGTGCTAACGCGGGGACTCAGGGACTGGGGAACGAGCAGTACTTC.

In this sample, this clonotype is medium-sized. The junction departs from germline at one end; a sequencing error may be responsible. The chain couples TRBV5-1 to TRBJ1-5, with D possibly TRBD1 on 5 matching bases. CDR1 is SGHRS, CDR2 YFSETQ, per germline. The CDR3 is made up of 14 amino acids. The CDR3 DNA reads TGCGCCAGCAGGTTGGGGGGAAATGATCAGCCCCAGCATTTT. This codes for CASRLGGNDQPQHF.

This clonotype has a handful of counts. A read error may produce the germline difference seen at one junction end. The rearrangement links TRBV5-5 to TRBJ1-2; no clear D gene. Per germline, CDR1 SGHKS and CDR2 YYEKEE (reference sequence). This CDR3 spans 14 amino acids. For the CDR3, the DNA is TGTGTCAGCAGCTTGGCGGTAGGCCTCTATGGCTACACCTTC. Protein product: CVSSLAVGLYGYTF. The variable domain in full, with the rest retrieved from reference TRBV5-5 and TRBJ1-2, is DAGVTQSPTHLIKTRGQQVTLRCSPISGHKSVSWYQQVLGQGPQFIFQYYEKEERGRGNFPDRFSARQFPNYSSELNVNALLLGDSALYLCVSSLAVGLYGYTFGSGTRLTVV.

Ten or more counts support this clonotype. The chain uses TRBV5-1 and TRBJ1-4, with 7 bases aligning to TRBD1. The CDR3 consists of 15 residues. Germline CDR1 is SGHRS and CDR2 is YFSETQ. The trim removed 4 bases at V and 4 bases at J, leaving 7 bases unmatched. The CDR3: CASSPRTGFNEKLFF. Written as DNA, the CDR3 is TGCGCCAGCAGCCCAAGGACAGGCTTTAATGAAAAACTGTTTTTT.

By share, this clonotype ranks as medium-sized. The chain recombines TRBV5-5 with TRBJ2-7; D possibly corresponds to TRBD1 (6 bases). The CDR3 is 15 amino acids. Between the trimmed V and J ends, which lost 1 base and 0 bases, there was a span of 11 bases. The germline V gene has CDR1 SGHKS and CDR2 YYEKEE (reference sequence). The CDR3 nucleotides are TGTGCCAGCAGCTTGCATACAGGGTACTCCTACGAGCAGTACTTC. It specifies CASSLHTGYSYEQYF. The full variable domain, its missing parts supplied by reference TRBV5-5 and TRBJ2-7, is DAGVTQSPTHLIKTRGQQVTLRCSPISGHKSVSWYQQVLGQGPQFIFQYYEKEERGRGNFPDRFSARQFPNYSSELNVNALLLGDSALYLCASSLHTGYSYEQYFGPGTRLTVT.